These 26 T cell receptor beta chains were all obtained from the same sample, sequenced in a study of blood T cells in healthy people across ages (dated by TCRdb to the mid-2010s). The library relied on 5' RACE. The sample was run on an Illumina HiSeq 2500. A second about 7 to 11 cycle PCR used a sample-barcoded 5' primer and a J-beta primer mix. TCRdb took the public reads, trimmed them with fastp at Q25, ran MiXCR for clone calling and kept in-frame beta chains. Each record represents a unique CDR3 protein, reported with the most common genes and DNA among its rows. Present in this sample are roughly 1.7 million distinct CDR3 sequences, about 35% of which were seen just once. The ten largest account for about 11% of the sample. The sequenced material came from blood. These receptor sequences come from a woman aged 25 to 45 in good health.

This clonotype showed up just a few times. This chain links TRBV12-3 or TRBV12-4 with TRBJ1-2; 9 nucleotides agree with TRBD1. With 5 bases clipped from V and 7 bases from J, the junction kept 14 bases outside the gene matches. CDR3 length: 16 amino acids. CDR3 region: CASSPRGGQGSGGYTF. CDR3 nucleotide sequence: TGTGCCAGCAGTCCCAGGGGGGGACAGGGCTCGGGTGGCTACACCTTC.

This clonotype has at least ten counts. This chain joins TRBV5-6 and TRBJ1-4; 8 bases are shared with TRBD1. There are 15 residues in the CDR3. Germline values: CDR1 SGHDT, CDR2 YYEEEE. V lost 0 bases and J lost 4; bases outside the gene matches: 2. CDR3 DNA sequence: TGTGCCAGCAGCTTGGCAGGGGGCGGTAATGAAAAACTGTTTTTT. Protein sequence: CASSLAGGGNEKLFF. Based on the CDR3 plus reference TRBV5-6 and TRBJ1-4, the full variable domain is DAGVTQSPTHLIKTRGQQVTLRCSPKSGHDTVSWYQQALGQGPQFIFQYYEEEERQRGNFPDRFSGHQFPNYSSELNVNALLLGDSALYLCASSLAGGGNEKLFFGSGTQLSVL.

This chain joins TRBV20-1 and TRBJ2-1; D remains ambiguous. Germline values: CDR1 DFQATT, CDR2 SNEGSKA (reference sequence). CDR3 length: 13 residues. Between the trimmed V and J ends, which lost 1 base and 9 bases, there was a span of 13 bases. In DNA form, the CDR3 reads TGCAGTGCTAGAGTAGGCCCTGGTGGTGAGCAGTTCTTC. Residues: CSARVGPGGEQFF.

This clonotype was detected ten times or more. The J gene is TRBJ1-2, the V gene TRBV10-3, with 7 bases identical to TRBD1. V lost 5 bases, J lost 6 bases, and 6 bases stayed unmatched. The germline V gene encodes CDR1 ENHRY and CDR2 SYGVKD. The CDR3 covers 13 residues. Written as DNA, the CDR3 is TGTGCCATCAGTCACGACAGGGAGGATGGCTACACCTTC. Protein sequence: CAISHDREDGYTF.

A note on this clonotype: Germline is not matched at one junction end, which may reflect a read error. The chain joins TRBV12-3 or TRBV12-4 to TRBJ2-1, with 10 bases lining up with TRBD2. The CDR3 loop spans 18 amino acids. The CDR3 coding sequence is TGTGCCAGCAGTACCTATAGCGGGGGGCCCGCCTCCTACAATGGGCAGTTCTTC. Its protein is CASSTYSGGPASYNGQFF.

This clonotype was seen many times. The chain combines TRBV20-1 with TRBJ2-1; TRBD1 agrees at 8 bases. The ends lost 6 bases at V and 8 bases at J; junction bases unmatched: 12. Germline CDR1 and CDR2: DFQATT and SNEGSKA (reference sequence). There are 14 residues in the CDR3. CDR3 loop: CSAPDRASTDEQFF. Written as DNA, the CDR3 is TGCAGTGCCCCGGACAGGGCTTCTACAGATGAGCAGTTCTTC.

This chain links TRBV20-1 with TRBJ2-6; no reliable D call. Germline lookup yields CDR1 DFQATT and CDR2 SNEGSKA (reference sequence). The CDR3 sequence is 14 residues long. Trimming removed 6 bases from V and 4 bases from J, with 13 bases in between. CDR3 nucleotide sequence: TGCAGTGCCGCGATCCCCTCCGGGGCCAACGTCCTGACTTTC. This translates into CSAAIPSGANVLTF.

Here the CDR3 reads CASSWVSGPGGNEQFF. DNA of the CDR3: TGTGCCAGCAGTTGGGTTAGCGGCCCCGGGGGAAATGAGCAGTTCTTC. The J gene is TRBJ2-1, the V gene TRBV27, with a possible D match to TRBD2 (6 bases). Trimming removed 4 bases at V and 7 bases at J, with 20 bases between. Germline CDR1 MNHEY, CDR2 SMNVEV (reference sequence). This CDR3 has 16 residues.

This clonotype was seen once. A single base separates this from a much larger clone, so it may be a read error. The chain combines TRBV7-2 with TRBJ2-7; D not certain. CDR1 is SGHTA, CDR2 FQGNSA, per germline. Between the trimmed V and J ends, which lost 4 bases and 3 bases, there was a span of 13 bases. The CDR3 length is 14 residues. This CDR3 is CASSYQSQVYEQYF. CDR3 in DNA: TGTGCCAGCAGCTACCAAAGCCAAGTCTACGAGCAGTACTTC.

This rearrangement joins TRBV7-9 to TRBJ2-3; the D gene is possibly TRBD1 (6 bases). Germline loops: CDR1 SEHNR, CDR2 FQNEAQ (reference sequence). The CDR3 has 15 amino acids. V gave up 7 bases and J gave up 0 bases, with 14 bases separating them. DNA of the CDR3: TGTGCCAGCACCCCCCACGACAGGAGCACAGATACGCAGTATTTT. It translates to CASTPHDRSTDTQYF.

This clonotype showed up just a few times. The chain links TRBV2 to TRBJ2-1, with 9 bases that match TRBD1. Germline values: CDR1 SNHLY, CDR2 FYNNEI. This CDR3 has 15 residues. Trimming removed 2 bases from V and 4 bases from J; junction bases left unmatched: 3. The CDR3 DNA reads as TGTGCCAGCAGTGAACCCGGGACAGGGTACAATGAGCAGTTCTTC. Translated: CASSEPGTGYNEQFF. The complete variable domain, with remaining parts taken from reference TRBV2 and TRBJ2-1, reads EPEVTQTPSHQVTQMGQEVILRCVPISNHLYFYWYRQILGQKVEFLVSFYNNEISEKSEIFDDQFSVERPDGSNFTLKIRSTKLEDSAMYFCASSEPGTGYNEQFFGPGTRLTVL.

The J gene is TRBJ2-1, the V gene TRBV5-1, with 13 nucleotides matching TRBD2. CDR3 size: 16 residues. J gave up 5 bases and V 5 bases, and 7 bases lay outside the gene matches. CDR1 is SGHRS and CDR2 is YFSETQ in the germline V gene. The CDR3 coding sequence is TGCGCCAGCAGACAGGGACTAGCGGGGCCTGACAATGAGCAGTTCTTC. Residues: CASRQGLAGPDNEQFF.

This sequence joins TRBV28 and TRBJ2-5; 11 nucleotides match TRBD2. CDR1 is MDHEN, CDR2 SYDVKM, per germline. After removal of 6 bases from V and 1 base from J, the junction contained 7 bases not matched to a gene. This CDR3 has 16 residues. The CDR3 sequence is CASSPLAGGGQETQYF. The CDR3 DNA reads TGTGCCAGCAGCCCCCTAGCGGGAGGCGGCCAAGAGACCCAGTACTTC.

Regarding this clonotype: The germline gene is not matched at one end of the junction; a read error may be the cause. The V gene is TRBV4-1, the J gene TRBJ2-2; a weak D match, TRBD2 (7 bases). CDR1 is MGHRA, CDR2 YSYEKL, per germline. This CDR3 has 16 amino acids. CDR3 DNA sequence: TGCGTCAGCAAGGTTGCCCGGGGGGCTCGGTCCGGGGAGCTGTTTTTT. It yields the protein CVSKVARGARSGELFF.

This clonotype was seen many times. The chain recombines TRBV4-1 with TRBJ1-2; the match to TRBD1 covers 7 bases. The germline CDR1 and CDR2 sequences are MGHRA and YSYEKL. V shed 0 bases and J 2 bases; nucleotides not matched to a gene: 9. The CDR3 has 17 amino acids. The CDR3 DNA is TGCGCCAGCAGCCAAGAAGGTGTGGGGACAGAAAACTATGGCTACACCTTC. This sequence encodes CASSQEGVGTENYGYTF.

V is TRBV6-1 and J is TRBJ1-2; TRBD1 is a possible D gene (5 bases). The CDR3 covers 15 residues. From germline, CDR1 is MNHNS and CDR2 SASEGT. Between the trimmed V and J ends, which lost 5 bases and 4 bases, there was a span of 17 bases. CDR3 sequence (DNA): TGTGCCAGCAGTACTGATCCGGGACGGATCTATGGCTACACCTTC. Protein: CASSTDPGRIYGYTF.

The chain uses TRBV20-1 and TRBJ2-7, with TRBD1 matching over 7 bases. The germline V gene has CDR1 DFQATT and CDR2 SNEGSKA (reference sequence). The CDR3 is 13 amino acids. The J segment lost 4 bases and the V segment lost 2 bases, leaving 5 bases of the junction unmatched. The CDR3 DNA sequence: TGCAGTGCTAGAACCACAGGGGTTTACGAGCAGTACTTC. This encodes CSARTTGVYEQYF.

Comments on this clonotype: One junction end does not reproduce the germline sequence, and a read error may be involved. The chain recombines TRBV20-1 with TRBJ2-1, with D uncertain. The CDR3 is 16 residues long. The germline CDR1 and CDR2 sequences are DFQATT and SNEGSKA (reference sequence). CDR3 sequence reads: CSPRDVLGFSYNEQFF. The CDR3 coding sequence is TGCAGTCCTAGAGATGTTTTGGGTTTCTCCTACAATGAGCAGTTCTTC.

Here the CDR3 reads CASSSGQLEETQYF. For the CDR3, the DNA is TGCGCCAGCAGCTCGGGACAGCTAGAAGAGACCCAGTACTTC. The J gene is TRBJ2-5, the V gene TRBV5-1; TRBD1 aligns across 7 bases. This CDR3 spans 14 amino acids. The V and J ends lost 3 bases and 3 bases, in that order; junction bases with no gene match: 5. From germline, CDR1 is SGHRS and CDR2 YFSETQ.

J is TRBJ1-2 and V is TRBV30, with D possibly TRBD1 on 5 matching bases. Germline values: CDR1 GTSNPN, CDR2 SVGIG (reference sequence). Trimming removed 3 bases from V and 4 bases from J, with 15 bases in between. This CDR3 contains 14 residues. The CDR3 protein is CAWRVGGDLYGYTF. The CDR3 DNA reads TGTGCCTGGAGGGTCGGGGGGGACCTCTATGGCTACACCTTC.

The rearrangement joins TRBV6-1 to TRBJ1-2; D is ambiguous. This CDR3 is built from 14 residues. Germline CDR1 and CDR2: MNHNS and SASEGT. The V end lost 0 bases, the J end lost 8 bases, and 13 bases lay between the germline ends. CDR3 nucleotides: TGTGCCAGCAGTGAAGCGGCCCGGTTTCGCGGCTACACCTTC. Its protein product is CASSEAARFRGYTF.

The count of this clonotype is one. The gene calls are TRBV5-5 and TRBJ2-3; a weak D match, TRBD2 (6 bases). V lost 3 bases and J 3 bases, leaving 11 bases between the germline ends. Germline CDR1 SGHKS, CDR2 YYEKEE (reference sequence). The CDR3 spans 14 residues. This CDR3 reads CASSWEVVTDTQYF. CDR3 in DNA: TGTGCCAGCAGCTGGGAGGTTGTGACAGATACGCAGTATTTT.

The chain has TRBV15 and TRBJ2-7; tentatively, D is TRBD1 (6 bases). The germline V gene has CDR1 LNHNV and CDR2 YYDKDF (reference sequence). The CDR3 loop spans 15 amino acids. Trimming removed 1 base from V and 2 bases from J, with 12 bases in between. The CDR3 loop reads CATSRGLQGPYEQYF. The CDR3 DNA reads TGTGCCACCAGCAGAGGGTTACAGGGCCCCTACGAGCAGTACTTC.

The rearrangement uses TRBV7-3 and TRBJ2-2; 7 bases match TRBD2. This CDR3 is 16 amino acids long. V was pared by 1 base and J by 2 bases, with 4 bases of the junction left unmatched. CDR1 is SGHTA and CDR2 is FQGTGA in the germline V gene. CDR3 sequence (DNA): TGTGCCAGCAGCTTAATCGCTAGCGGTAACACCGGGGAGCTGTTTTTT. Translating gives CASSLIASGNTGELFF.

The chain uses TRBV2 and TRBJ1-1; D possibly corresponds to TRBD1 (5 bases). Germline CDR1 SNHLY, CDR2 FYNNEI. V was trimmed by 4 bases and J by 0 bases, leaving 12 bases between them. This CDR3 has 15 residues. The CDR3 protein is CASSVILTVNTEAFF. CDR3 nucleotide sequence: TGTGCCAGCAGTGTCATCCTGACAGTGAACACTGAAGCTTTCTTT.

This chain connects TRBV6-1 to TRBJ1-3; D uncertain. The CDR3 length is 14 residues. In germline, CDR1 is MNHNS, CDR2 SASEGT. V lost 7 bases and J lost 0, with 10 bases in between. The chain's CDR3 is CASTVLFSGNTIYF. CDR3 in DNA: TGTGCCAGCACGGTCCTATTCTCTGGAAACACCATATATTTT.